Reported below is one T cell receptor beta chain. Its target is not known. This record belongs to a study of T cell responses to AZD1222 COVID-19 vaccine. Sequencing was performed with immunoSEQ multiplex PCR; in TCRdb, only in-frame clones are kept and a portion is missing. The table has about 66,000 clones, more than 75% seen once. The CDR3 spans 15 residues. V dropped 2 bases and J dropped 7; count of bases not matched to a gene: 4. CDR1 and CDR2 (germline): MNHEY, SVGAGI. Whole-study results and caveats: Increases in Spike-specific TCR breadth and depth were seen after two AZD1222 doses.

This receptor was taken from an adult in good health. Sequencing used peripheral blood, obtained on day 0 of AZD1222 vaccination. This chain links TRBV6-5 with TRBJ1-6; TRBD1 matches 8 bases. CDR3 residues: CASSYRTGRNSPLHF. CDR3 nucleotide sequence: TGTGCCAGCAGTTACCGGACAGGGAGGAATTCACCCCTCCACTTT.